The 16 T cell receptor beta chains reported below all come from one sample, sequenced in a study of T-cell memory formation after mild COVID-19. TCRdb used MiXCR to reprocess the 5' RACE reads, holding one entry per CDR3 protein. The table shows roughly 510,000 distinct CDR3 sequences, with approximately 15% occurring only once. Sample: PBMCs or a T cell subset sorted from them (not recorded which). These receptors were obtained from an adult woman who had mild COVID-19 (a few samples of this study predate the infection). Cell type and time point are not known.

The chain is built from TRBV7-2 and TRBJ2-7; D may be TRBD1 (5 bases). The CDR3 covers 12 residues. The V end lost 8 bases, the J end lost 4 bases, and 12 bases lay between the germline ends. CDR1 is SGHTA and CDR2 is FQGNSA in the germline V gene. The CDR3: CASVMGPYEQYF. In DNA form, the CDR3 reads TGTGCCAGCGTTATGGGGCCTTACGAGCAGTACTTC.

This sequence joins TRBV19 and TRBJ2-7; the match to TRBD1 covers 7 bases. CDR3 length: 16 residues. The germline gives CDR1 LNHDA, CDR2 SQIVND (reference sequence). Trimming took 4 bases from V and 0 from J; bases not matched to a gene: 9. The CDR3 region has the DNA TGTGCCAGTAGTACATACAGGGGCCATAACTCCTACGAGCAGTACTTC. Its protein is CASSTYRGHNSYEQYF. Together with reference TRBV19 and TRBJ2-7, the CDR3 gives the full variable domain: DGGITQSPKYLFRKEGQNVTLSCEQNLNHDAMYWYRQDPGQGLRLIYYSQIVNDFQKGDIAEGYSVSREKKESFPLTVTSAQKNPTAFYLCASSTYRGHNSYEQYFGPGTRLTVT.

This clonotype was counted many times. V usage is TRBV27 and J usage is TRBJ1-1; D remains ambiguous. Trimming removed 0 bases at V and 1 base at J, with 12 bases between. Germline loops: CDR1 MNHEY, CDR2 SMNVEV (reference sequence). This CDR3 has 16 residues. CDR3 sequence reads: CASSLSVPTQNTEAFF. Here the CDR3 DNA reads TGTGCCAGCAGTTTATCGGTTCCGACGCAGAACACTGAAGCTTTCTTT.

This clonotype was counted a few times. The CDR3 DNA reads as TGTGCCAGCAGTCCCACATCTTGGGGGCGGGGAGAGACCCAGTACTTC. It encodes CASSPTSWGRGETQYF. V and J are TRBV27 and TRBJ2-5; D assignment may be TRBD1 or TRBD2 (6 bases each). The CDR3 contains 16 residues. From germline, CDR1 is MNHEY and CDR2 SMNVEV (reference sequence). V lost 5 bases to trimming and J lost 4 bases, with 20 bases between them.

This clonotype was picked up a small number of times. The V call is TRBV7-9, the J call TRBJ2-2; a possible D gene is TRBD2 (7 bases). The CDR3 consists of 16 residues. Germline CDR1 and CDR2: SEHNR and FQNEAQ (reference sequence). Trimming removed 4 bases at V and 3 bases at J, with 15 bases between. The DNA for the CDR3 is TGTGCCAGCAGCTATCCGCGGGGGCTTCACACCGGGGAGCTGTTTTTT. It is translated as CASSYPRGLHTGELFF.

This clonotype was picked up a small number of times. The chain couples TRBV5-1 to TRBJ1-1; possibly TRBD1 for D (6 bases). CDR3 length equals 19 residues. CDR1 and CDR2 from the germline V gene are SGHRS and YFSETQ. Trimming cost V 2 bases and J 1 base, with 24 bases left between them. The CDR3 here is CASSLKVLDSRRWNTEAFF. The CDR3 DNA sequence: TGCGCCAGCAGCTTAAAGGTCCTGGACAGCCGGCGATGGAACACTGAAGCTTTCTTT. The full variable domain, its missing parts supplied by reference TRBV5-1 and TRBJ1-1, is KAGVTQTPRYLIKTRGQQVTLSCSPISGHRSVSWYQQTPGQGLQFLFEYFSETQRNKGNFPGRFSGRQFSNSRSEMNVSTLELGDSALYLCASSLKVLDSRRWNTEAFFGQGTRLTVV.

This clonotype has only a few counts. This rearrangement joins TRBV7-8 to TRBJ2-1; 10 positions agree with TRBD2. This CDR3 has 14 residues. Losses at the gene ends were 1 base for V and 9 bases for J; bases not matched to a gene: 3. Germline CDR1 reads SGHVS; CDR2 reads FQNEAQ. The CDR3 protein is CASSLERGGLEQFF. The CDR3 region has the DNA TGTGCCAGCAGCTTAGAGCGGGGGGGCCTTGAGCAGTTCTTC.

This clonotype was detected a few times. V usage is TRBV28 and J usage is TRBJ2-1, with D perhaps matching TRBD1 (7 bases). The CDR3 sequence is 15 residues long. Germline CDR1 MDHEN, CDR2 SYDVKM. Trimming cost V 5 bases and J 5 bases, with 16 bases left between them. CDR3 sequence (DNA): TGTGCCAGCAGTCTCCAGGGGGGTAGGAACAATGAGCAGTTCTTC. The encoded protein is CASSLQGGRNNEQFF.

This clonotype was observed a few times. The genes are TRBV3-1 and TRBJ2-1; 11 bases map to TRBD2. The germline gives CDR1 LGHDT, CDR2 YNNKEL (reference sequence). The CDR3 has 15 amino acids. The V segment lost 3 bases and the J segment 5 bases; nucleotides outside the gene matches: 3. The CDR3 here is CASSQTSGDHNEQFF. As DNA, the CDR3 is TGTGCCAGCAGCCAGACTAGCGGGGACCACAATGAGCAGTTCTTC.

The gene calls are TRBV20-1 and TRBJ1-1; no clear D gene. V shed 0 bases and J shed 4 bases, with 12 bases lying between them. Germline V CDR1 and CDR2: DFQATT, SNEGSKA (reference sequence). The CDR3 has 14 residues. CDR3 coding DNA: TGCAGTGCTAGAGATTTCCCGGGATCCACTGAAGCTTTCTTT. Amino acid sequence: CSARDFPGSTEAFF.

The genes are TRBV6-5 and TRBJ1-2, with 7 positions matching TRBD1. This CDR3 spans 15 amino acids. The J segment lost 4 bases and the V segment lost 6 bases, leaving 11 bases of the junction unmatched. CDR1 MNHEY and CDR2 SVGAGI come from the germline V gene. The CDR3: CASRRSPGQSYGYTF. DNA of the CDR3: TGTGCCAGCAGGCGATCCCCGGGACAGTCCTATGGCTACACCTTC.

The sample holds a few counts of this clonotype. The chain uses TRBV6-2 or TRBV6-3 and TRBJ2-7, with D perhaps matching TRBD2 (5 bases). There are 14 residues in the CDR3. Germline V gene lookup returns CDR1 MNHEY and CDR2 SVGEGT. V lost 0 bases, J lost 7 bases, and 13 bases lay in between. CDR3 region: CASSYSRAGGEQYF. In DNA, the CDR3 is TGTGCCAGCAGTTACTCGAGGGCAGGCGGTGAGCAGTACTTC.

The rearrangement links TRBV7-2 to TRBJ2-7, with D tentatively TRBD1 or TRBD2 (5 bases each). CDR1 and CDR2 from the germline V gene are SGHTA and FQGNSA. V lost 4 bases to trimming and J lost 6 bases, with 13 bases between them. There are 13 residues in the CDR3. The CDR3 DNA sequence: TGTGCCAGCAGCTCGAGGGGTCAGGGCGAGCAGTACTTC. Its protein product is CASSSRGQGEQYF. Together with reference TRBV7-2 and TRBJ2-7, the CDR3 gives the full variable domain: GAGVSQSPSNKVTEKGKDVELRCDPISGHTALYWYRQSLGQGLEFLIYFQGNSAPDKSGLPSDRFSAERTGGSVSTLTIQRTQQEDSAVYLCASSSRGQGEQYFGPGTRLTVT.

This clonotype was observed a few times. This rearrangement joins TRBV5-1 to TRBJ1-4; D is perhaps TRBD1 (5 bases). Germline-derived CDR1 and CDR2 are SGHRS and YFSETQ. V gave up 4 bases and J gave up 8 bases, with 24 bases separating them. The length of the CDR3 is 17 residues. CDR3 sequence reads: CASSPRRPGTSGEKLFF. For the CDR3, the DNA is TGCGCCAGCAGCCCAAGGAGACCCGGGACGTCTGGAGAAAAACTGTTTTTT.

The chain uses TRBV5-1 and TRBJ1-1, with unresolved D. CDR1 and CDR2 (germline): SGHRS, YFSETQ. The CDR3 is 13 amino acids. The germline V and J ends were trimmed by 4 bases and 4 bases, with 11 bases remaining between them. This CDR3 reads CASSTPFSTEAFF. CDR3 bases: TGCGCCAGCAGCACCCCGTTTTCCACTGAAGCTTTCTTT.

The chain couples TRBV7-2 to TRBJ2-1, with TRBD2 matching 15 bases. Per the germline V gene, CDR1 is SGHTA and CDR2 is FQGNSA. The CDR3 contains 16 residues. V gave up 0 bases and J gave up 8 bases; unmatched junction bases: 2. The CDR3 DNA follows: TGTGCCAGCAGCTTAGCAAGGACTAGCGGGAGGGATGAGCAGTTCTTC. Translating it yields CASSLARTSGRDEQFF.